The rows below give T cell receptor beta chains drawn from one sample of a study of T-cell memory formation after mild COVID-19. TCRdb re-called the 5' RACE reads through MiXCR, storing one row per CDR3 protein. The table lists 50,000 or so distinct CDR3 sequences, about 28% of them singletons. Sequencing input: PBMCs or a T cell subset sorted from them (not recorded which). The receptors derive from a man aged 18 to 29 who had mild COVID-19 (a few samples of this study predate the infection). Cell type and time point are not known. Both conserved end residues are part of each CDR3. The order of the fields is J gene, clone size, D gene, CDR3 length, V gene, CDR3 DNA, CDR3 protein. D genes are given only for firm matches. The size of a clone is reported for some rows only, either as once, few or many, or as a class for expanded clones.

>TRBJ1-6|few|-|14|TRBV16
TGTGCCAGCAGCACCCTCGGGGGCGACTCACCCCTCCACTTT
CASSTLGGDSPLHF
>TRBJ1-2|-|-|15|TRBV6-5
TGTGCCAGCAGTTACAGGGCCCGGGGGGACTATGGCTACACCTTC
CASSYRARGDYGYTF
>TRBJ1-5|-|TRBD1|15|TRBV7-2
TGTGCCAGCAGCCGGGACAGGGGCCGAACGCAGCCCCAGCATTTT
CASSRDRGRTQPQHF
>TRBJ2-3|few|TRBD2|15|TRBV7-2
TGTGCCAGCAGCTGGGCTAGCGGGGTTGCAGATACGCAGTATTTT
CASSWASGVADTQYF
>TRBJ1-1|-|TRBD1|13|TRBV7-3
TGTGCCAGCAGCCCTAACCCACAGGGGGCAGCTTTCTTT
CASSPNPQGAAFF
>TRBJ2-2|-|-|13|TRBV4-1
TGCGCCAGCAGCCAAGAACGGACCGGGGAGCTGTTTTTT
CASSQERTGELFF
>TRBJ2-1|-|TRBD1|17|TRBV27
TGTGCCAGCAGTTTATCCGTGAGCAGGGGGCCCTACAATGAGCAGTTCTTC
CASSLSVSRGPYNEQFF
>TRBJ2-7|-|-|14|TRBV7-6
TGTGCCAGCAGCTTAGGGGGTTTCGCGTACGAGCAGTACTTC
CASSLGGFAYEQYF
>TRBJ2-7|-|TRBD1|12|TRBV10-3
TGTGCCATCACGGACAGGGCCTACGAGCAGTACTTC
CAITDRAYEQYF
>TRBJ1-1|-|-|13|TRBV6-2/TRBV6-3
TGTGCCAGCAGTTACTCGACTATGGCTGAAGCTTTCTTT
CASSYSTMAEAFF
>TRBJ2-1|-|-|14|TRBV4-3
TGCGCCAGCAGCCAAGAAGACGCCTACAATGAGCAGTTCTTC
CASSQEDAYNEQFF
>TRBJ2-3|-|-|11|TRBV4-1
TGCGCCACCCCGAGCACAGATACGCAGTATTTT
CATPSTDTQYF
>TRBJ1-5|-|-|13|TRBV6-5
TGTGCCAGCAGTTATCGTAGCAATCAGCCCCGGCATTTT
CASSYRSNQPRHF
>TRBJ2-3|-|-|13|TRBV6-2/TRBV6-3
TGTGCCAGCACGGACGGCAGCACAGATACGCAGTATTTT
CASTDGSTDTQYF
>TRBJ2-7|few|-|12|TRBV5-1
TGCGCCAGCAGCCCGGACAGCCTAGAGCAGTACTTC
CASSPDSLEQYF
>TRBJ2-2|-|TRBD2|12|TRBV29-1
TGCAGCGTTGTGAGCGGGGCCGGGGAGCTGTTTTTT
CSVVSGAGELFF
>TRBJ2-3|few|-|15|TRBV11-2
TGTGCCAGCAGCCATTGGGGAGGATCTCTAGATACGCAGTATTTT
CASSHWGGSLDTQYF
>TRBJ1-1|-|TRBD1|19|TRBV6-5
TGTGCCAGCAGCAGCTCCACCTACAGGGGGTCTACCTCGGACACTGAAGCTTTCTTT
CASSSSTYRGSTSDTEAFF
>TRBJ2-5|few|TRBD2|17|TRBV7-6
TGTGCCAGCAGCTTAGGAGATGCGGGGGGCCTGGACGGTACCCAGTACTTC
CASSLGDAGGLDGTQYF
>TRBJ2-1|-|-|11|TRBV4-1
TGCGCCAGCAGCCAAGTCCATGAGCAGTTCTTC
CASSQVHEQFF
>TRBJ2-7|-|-|12|TRBV6-2/TRBV6-3
TGTGCCAGCGATAACGGCTCCTACGAGCAGTACTTC
CASDNGSYEQYF
>TRBJ2-1|-|-|16|TRBV4-1
TGCGCCAGCAGCCAAACCCCGGGGCTAGTTGGCAATGAGCAGTTCTTC
CASSQTPGLVGNEQFF
>TRBJ2-1|-|TRBD1|15|TRBV4-1
TGCGCCAGCAGCGGTACAGGGGTAGCCTACAATGAGCAGTTCTTC
CASSGTGVAYNEQFF
>TRBJ2-5|-|-|17|TRBV11-2
TGTGCCAGCAGCTTAGTATTCAGGGGCAAGTGGAAAGAGACCCAGTACTTC
CASSLVFRGKWKETQYF
>TRBJ2-3|-|TRBD1|17|TRBV7-9
TGTGCCAGCAGCTTCGGGGACAGGGTCATTGGCGGGGATACGCAGTATTTT
CASSFGDRVIGGDTQYF
>TRBJ2-3|-|-|17|TRBV25-1
TGTGCCAGCAGTGACCCCCTGAGGCAGACCATCACAGATACGCAGTATTTT
CASSDPLRQTITDTQYF
>TRBJ1-1|-|-|13|TRBV27
TGTGCCAGCAGTCCGCGGGAGGGCACTGAAGCTTTCTTT
CASSPREGTEAFF
>TRBJ2-3|-|TRBD2|14|TRBV10-3
TGTGCCATCCGACTAGCGGGGGACCCAGATACGCAGTATTTT
CAIRLAGDPDTQYF
>TRBJ2-5|-|TRBD1|16|TRBV7-2
TGTGCCAGCAGCTTCCGGGACAGGATTCTCCAAGAGACCCAGTACTTC
CASSFRDRILQETQYF
>TRBJ2-3|few|-|10|TRBV2
TGTGCCAGCAGTGATGATACGCAGTATTTT
CASSDDTQYF
>TRBJ2-1|-|TRBD1|17|TRBV4-1
TGCGCCAGCAGCCCCATGCGGGGACAGGGAGACTACAATGAGCAGTTCTTC
CASSPMRGQGDYNEQFF
>TRBJ1-6|-|-|14|TRBV27
TGTGCCAGCAGTTTAGCCAGGGGATATTCACCCCTCCACTTT
CASSLARGYSPLHF
>TRBJ2-1|-|TRBD2|15|TRBV12-3/TRBV12-4
TGTGCCAGCAGTGCCCCTAGCGGGGTCTACAATGAGCAGTTCTTC
CASSAPSGVYNEQFF
>TRBJ1-1|-|-|13|TRBV7-9
TGTGCCAGCAGCTGGGGGGCAGGGCCTGAAGCTTTCTTT
CASSWGAGPEAFF
>TRBJ1-1|once|-|14|TRBV25-1
TGTGCCAGCAGTGAAGGGCCCGAGAGTACTGAAGCTTTCTTT
CASSEGPESTEAFF
>TRBJ2-5|-|-|15|TRBV10-3
TGTGCCATCAGCCCAAGACAGAGCAAAGGGGAGGACCAGTACTTC
CAISPRQSKGEDQYF
>TRBJ2-1|few|TRBD1|11|TRBV7-9
TGTGCCAGCAGCCGGGACAGGGGACCGTTCTTC
CASSRDRGPFF
>TRBJ2-4|-|-|15|TRBV4-3
TGCGCCAGCAGCCAAGGAACCAGGACTGGAAACATTCAGTACTTC
CASSQGTRTGNIQYF
>TRBJ2-7|few|-|14|TRBV20-1
TGCAGTGCTAGAGACGAGGGAATCTCCCACGAGCAGTACTTC
CSARDEGISHEQYF
>TRBJ2-4|-|TRBD1|16|TRBV20-1
TGCAGTGCTAGAGCTGGACAGGGGCATTTTAAAAACATTCAGTACTTC
CSARAGQGHFKNIQYF
>TRBJ1-1|-|-|14|TRBV27
TGTGCCAGCAGTTTATACGCGGGGAGAACTGAAGCTTTCTTT
CASSLYAGRTEAFF
>TRBJ2-5|few|-|16|TRBV7-9
TGTGCCAGCAGCTTAGGGAGGACCAGGGGGGAAGAGACCCAGTACTTC
CASSLGRTRGEETQYF
>TRBJ2-1|-|-|15|TRBV7-2
TGTGCCAGCAGCTTATGGACGGGGGAGTACAATGAGCAGTTCTTC
CASSLWTGEYNEQFF
>TRBJ2-2|-|TRBD2|16|TRBV5-8
TGTGCCAGCAGCTTACTAGCGGGGGGGAACACCGGGGAGCTGTTTTTT
CASSLLAGGNTGELFF
>TRBJ1-1|-|-|15|TRBV13
TGTGCCAGCAGCGAAGGGAGGGGGGAGAACACTGAAGCTTTCTTT
CASSEGRGENTEAFF
>TRBJ1-6|many|-|15|TRBV5-5
TGTGCCAGCAGCTTGGAACAGATACATAATTCACCCCTCCACTTT
CASSLEQIHNSPLHF
>TRBJ2-4|few|-|13|TRBV29-1
TGCAGCGTGCAGGATGGCGGCAAAAACATTCAGTACTTC
CSVQDGGKNIQYF
>TRBJ2-3|-|TRBD1|15|TRBV24-1
TGTGCCACCAGTGACGACAGGGGAGGAACAGATACGCAGTATTTT
CATSDDRGGTDTQYF
>TRBJ1-1|few|-|13|TRBV5-1
TGCGCCAGCAGGATGGGGGATATCACTGAAGCTTTCTTT
CASRMGDITEAFF
>TRBJ2-5|-|-|15|TRBV20-1
TGCAGTGCTAGAGTTAGGGACAAACTTCGGGAGACCCAGTACTTC
CSARVRDKLRETQYF